This entry is about one TCR beta chain. This sample stems from a study of technical replicates of blood from four donors. CDR1 MGHRA and CDR2 YSYEKL come from the germline V gene. Losses at the gene ends were 1 base for V and 0 bases for J; bases not matched to a gene: 7. CDR3 size: 17 residues. Using immunoSEQ multiplex PCR, the repertoire was profiled, and TCRdb retains in-frame clones only, with some absent. The table shows tens of thousands of clones, with almost 99% occurring only once. V is TRBV4-1 and J is TRBJ2-7, with TRBD2 identical over 9 bases. The source of this sequence is a human donor in good health. Sequencing was performed on T cells isolated from PBMCs. The DNA for the CDR3 is TGCGCCAGCAGCCAAGCGAATGGACTAGCGATCTCCTACGAGCAGTACTTC. Amino acid sequence: CASSQANGLAISYEQYF.